This entry describes one T cell receptor (beta chain). Its antigen remains unknown. The tumor samples were collected prior to definitive surgery or chemotherapy. Per the germline V gene, CDR1 is SGHTA and CDR2 is FQGNSA. Between the trimmed V and J ends, which lost 1 base and 7 bases, there was a span of 17 bases. CDR3 length: 15 residues. This specimen belongs to a study of high-grade serous ovarian cancer treatment subgroups. Whole-study findings and limits: Repertoire analysis covered CDR3 alone, not CDR1 or CDR2. Without spatial data, bulk sequencing limits insight into HGSC tumor diversity.

TCRdb's table, derived via immunoSEQ multiplex PCR, lists solely in-frame clones and lacks some. Of about 39,000 clones listed, about 79% are singletons. The chain couples TRBV7-2 to TRBJ2-7; a possible D gene is TRBD2 (6 bases). This TCR came from a human donor with high-grade serous ovarian cancer. What was sequenced was tumor tissue. The CDR3 loop is CASSLDPLLAREQYF. The CDR3 bases are TGTGCCAGCAGCTTAGATCCCTTACTAGCTCGGGAGCAGTACTTC. Together with reference TRBV7-2 and TRBJ2-7, the CDR3 gives the full variable domain: GAGVSQSPSNKVTEKGKDVELRCDPISGHTALYWYRQSLGQGLEFLIYFQGNSAPDKSGLPSDRFSAERTGGSVSTLTIQRTQQEDSAVYLCASSLDPLLAREQYFGPGTRLTVT.